The 23 T cell receptor beta chains below were found in one sample sequenced in a study of T-cell reconstitution after alpha-beta-depleted transplantation in children. Researchers prepared the TCRbeta library using unique molecular identifiers, the study reports. One entry per CDR3 protein, called by TCRdb with MiXCR from the PCR reads. The data show 400,000 to 550,000 distinct CDR3 sequences, 10% seen once. The material sequenced was PBMCs, taken before TCRalphabeta/CD19-depleted stem cell transplant. The source is a child aged 2 to 10 with inherited bone marrow failure, due to receive a stem cell transplant.

This clonotype was observed a few times. V gene TRBV18 combines with J gene TRBJ2-7, with TRBD1 matching over 9 bases. From germline, CDR1 is KGHSH and CDR2 LQKENI. The CDR3 is 15 amino acids. V lost 4 bases and J lost 3; bases outside the gene matches: 7. The CDR3 region has the DNA TGTGCCAGCTCACAGAGAAGGACAGGGGTCTACGAGCAGTACTTC. As protein: CASSQRRTGVYEQYF. Filled out from reference TRBV18 and TRBJ2-7, the complete variable domain reads NAGVMQNPRHLVRRRGQEARLRCSPMKGHSHVYWYRQLPEEGLKFMVYLQKENIIDESGMPKERFSAEFPKEGPSILRIQQVVRGDSAAYFCASSQRRTGVYEQYFGPGTRLTVT.

This clonotype was seen repeatedly, ten times or more. The chain carries TRBV12-3 or TRBV12-4 and TRBJ2-7; the D gene could be TRBD1 or TRBD2 (5 bases each). The CDR3 is 14 amino acids. V dropped 5 bases and J dropped 3 bases, with 14 bases sitting between them. The CDR3 loop reads CASSTGTGIYEQYF. The DNA of the CDR3 is TGTGCCAGCAGTACCGGGACGGGGATCTACGAGCAGTACTTC.

Ten or more counts support this clonotype. This chain connects TRBV12-3 or TRBV12-4 to TRBJ1-5; D gene ambiguous. This CDR3 has 13 amino acids. Deletions cut 2 bases from V and 4 bases from J, with 6 bases between. DNA of the CDR3: TGTGCCAGCAGTTTAAACGGAAATCAGCCCCAGCATTTT. Its translation is CASSLNGNQPQHF.

This clonotype was picked up many times. The CDR3 DNA sequence: TGTGCCAGCAGTTCTGCGGGGCTTGATACGCAGTATTTT. It encodes CASSSAGLDTQYF. The V gene is TRBV6-5, the J gene TRBJ2-3; the D gene is possibly TRBD2 (6 bases). The germline CDR1 and CDR2 sequences are MNHEY and SVGAGI. Trimming pared 4 bases from V and 6 bases from J, leaving 11 bases between. The CDR3 has 13 residues.

This clonotype was found many times. The rearrangement uses TRBV20-1 and TRBJ2-1, with TRBD2 matching 7 bases. The germline V gene has CDR1 DFQATT and CDR2 SNEGSKA (reference sequence). CDR3 size: 16 residues. J gave up 0 bases and V 0 bases, and 5 bases lay outside the gene matches. This CDR3 is CSARDRRGSSYNEQFF. The DNA of the CDR3 is TGCAGTGCTAGAGATCGTCGCGGGAGCTCCTACAATGAGCAGTTCTTC.

This clonotype was counted ten times or more. CDR3 coding DNA: TGTGCCAGCAGTGGGGCGCCGAACACTGAAGCTTTCTTT. Protein sequence: CASSGAPNTEAFF. The chain links TRBV3-1 to TRBJ1-1, with D possibly TRBD1 on 5 matching bases. Germline V gene data show CDR1 as LGHDT and CDR2 as YNNKEL (reference sequence). V lost 6 bases to trimming and J lost 1 base, with 9 bases between them. The CDR3 is 13 residues long.

With regard to this clonotype: Since a much larger clone is just one base distant, this may be a read error. The chain has TRBV5-1 and TRBJ2-2, with TRBD2 matching 7 bases. CDR1 is SGHRS and CDR2 is YFSETQ in the germline V gene. The CDR3 sequence is 15 residues long. The CDR3 reads CASSLAGAGRGDLFF. The CDR3 region has the DNA TGCGCCAGCAGCTTGGCCGGAGCGGGACGCGGGGACCTGTTTTTT. The full variable domain, its missing parts supplied by reference TRBV5-1 and TRBJ2-2, is KAGVTQTPRYLIKTRGQQVTLSCSPISGHRSVSWYQQTPGQGLQFLFEYFSETQRNKGNFPGRFSGRQFSNSRSEMNVSTLELGDSALYLCASSLAGAGRGDLFFGEGSRLTVL.

The sample holds many counts of this clonotype. This chain uses TRBV12-5 with TRBJ2-1; D ambiguous. Trimming removed 6 bases from V and 0 bases from J, with 9 bases in between. Germline V gene lookup returns CDR1 LGHNT and CDR2 FRNRAP. The CDR3 is 14 amino acids. The CDR3 nucleotides are TGTGCTAGTGGACCCACGGACTCCTACAATGAGCAGTTCTTC. Its protein product is CASGPTDSYNEQFF.

This clonotype has a count of ten or more. The genes are TRBV9 and TRBJ2-5; 8 bases line up with TRBD2. Germline V gene lookup returns CDR1 SGDLS and CDR2 YYNGEE. The CDR3 is made up of 13 amino acids. With V trimmed by 2 bases and J by 5 bases, 2 bases remained unmatched. The CDR3 DNA follows: TGTGCCAGCAGCGTGGAGCGGGAGGAGACCCAGTACTTC. Translated, it gives CASSVEREETQYF.

This clonotype has only one observation. Since a much larger clone is just one base distant, this may be a read error. This sequence joins TRBV30 and TRBJ1-2; D ambiguous. Trimming stripped 7 bases from V and 4 bases from J, with 10 bases between. The CDR3 has 11 residues. Germline lookup yields CDR1 GTSNPN and CDR2 SVGIG (reference sequence). The CDR3 loop reads CASGDGYGYTF. The CDR3 bases are TGTGCCTCAGGCGATGGCTATGGCTACACCTTC.

This clonotype was recorded at least ten times. J is TRBJ2-7 and V is TRBV7-9; D perhaps matches TRBD1 (5 bases). This CDR3 is built from 14 residues. Germline V gene sequence: CDR1 SEHNR, CDR2 FQNEAQ (reference sequence). V lost 3 bases to trimming and J lost 4 bases, with 13 bases between them. CDR3 region: CASSFLGAGYEQYF. The DNA of the CDR3 is TGTGCCAGCAGCTTCCTAGGGGCAGGGTACGAGCAGTACTTC.

In this sample, this clonotype turned up once. Since a much larger clone is just one base distant, this may be a read error. This chain links TRBV5-1 with TRBJ2-7; 7 bases match TRBD2. CDR3 length: 17 amino acids. The germline V gene encodes CDR1 SGHRS and CDR2 YFSETQ. The V and J ends lost 3 bases and 3 bases, in that order; junction bases with no gene match: 15. CDR3 in amino acids: CASSWVPSGRENYEQYF. CDR3 bases: TGCGCCAGCAGCTGGGTCCCGTCGGGGCGGGAGAACTACGAGCAGTACTTC.

This clonotype was counted at least ten times. V gene TRBV2 combines with J gene TRBJ1-2; 8 positions match TRBD1. Germline V gene lookup returns CDR1 SNHLY and CDR2 FYNNEI. After removal of 4 bases from V and 12 bases from J, the junction contained 7 bases not matched to a gene. The CDR3 consists of 12 residues. The CDR3 nucleotides are TGTGCCAGCAGTGGGATAGGACAGGGAAACACCTTC. Its protein product is CASSGIGQGNTF.

At least ten counts were recorded for this clonotype. The genes are TRBV4-1 and TRBJ1-2; 9 bases fit TRBD1. V gave up 0 bases and J gave up 3 bases; unmatched junction bases: 2. CDR1 and CDR2 from the germline V gene are MGHRA and YSYEKL. This CDR3 comprises 15 residues. The CDR3 loop reads CASSQEDRGYYGYTF. The CDR3 nucleotides are TGCGCCAGCAGCCAAGAAGACAGGGGGTACTATGGCTACACCTTC.

Turning to this clonotype: A single base separates this from a much larger clone, so it may be a read error. The genes are TRBV7-6 and TRBJ2-5; D may be TRBD1 or TRBD2 (5 bases each). The CDR3 contains 13 residues. CDR1 and CDR2 (germline): SGHVS, FNYEAQ. The chain's CDR3 is CVSSAFEGETQYF. The CDR3 nucleotides read TGTGTCAGCAGCGCCTTTGAGGGGGAGACCCAGTACTTC. Combining the CDR3 with reference TRBV7-6 and TRBJ2-5 gives the whole variable domain GAGVSQSPRYKVTKRGQDVALRCDPISGHVSLYWYRQALGQGPEFLTYFNYEAQQDKSGLPNDRFSAERPEGSISTLTIQRTEQRDSAMYRCVSSAFEGETQYFGPGTRLLVL.

This clonotype was recorded many times. The chain is built from TRBV10-2 and TRBJ2-7; the D call may be TRBD1 or TRBD2 (5 bases each). This CDR3 has 14 residues. The germline V gene has CDR1 WSHSY and CDR2 SAAADI. Trimming pared 2 bases from V and 5 bases from J, leaving 13 bases between. CDR3 sequence reads: CASSETGPVHEQYF. CDR3 DNA sequence: TGCGCCAGCAGTGAGACGGGACCTGTGCACGAGCAGTACTTC.

There are many counts of this clonotype. V and J are TRBV7-2 and TRBJ2-1; 8 bases match TRBD1. Trimming cost V 0 bases and J 8 bases; bases outside gene matches: 9. The CDR3 has 16 residues. Germline assignment: CDR1 SGHTA and CDR2 FQGNSA. The CDR3 reads CASSLAPFDRGDEQFF. As DNA, the CDR3 is TGTGCCAGCAGCTTAGCCCCCTTCGACAGGGGCGATGAGCAGTTCTTC. Looking up the rest from reference TRBV7-2 and TRBJ2-1 gives the full variable domain: GAGVSQSPSNKVTEKGKDVELRCDPISGHTALYWYRQSLGQGLEFLIYFQGNSAPDKSGLPSDRFSAERTGGSVSTLTIQRTQQEDSAVYLCASSLAPFDRGDEQFFGPGTRLTVL.

The chain has TRBV12-3 or TRBV12-4 and TRBJ1-6; no definite D call. The V and J ends lost 3 bases and 7 bases respectively, with 7 bases between them. The CDR3 runs 13 residues. The CDR3 protein is CASSFLGNSPLHF. As DNA, the CDR3 is TGTGCCAGCAGTTTTTTGGGAAATTCACCCCTCCACTTT.

This clonotype was counted at least ten times. V is TRBV5-5 and J is TRBJ2-1; 7 bases are a match to TRBD2. The V gene's germline CDR1 is SGHKS and CDR2 YYEKEE (reference sequence). Unmatched junction bases numbered 7, after V lost 1 base and J lost 6 bases. The CDR3 is 15 residues long. CDR3 sequence reads: CASSLFPGGGNEQFF. CDR3 nucleotide sequence: TGTGCCAGCAGCTTGTTCCCTGGGGGGGGCAATGAGCAGTTCTTC.

Ten or more counts support this clonotype. The chain couples TRBV12-3 or TRBV12-4 to TRBJ2-2, with D possibly being TRBD1 (5 bases). Trimming cost V 5 bases and J 4 bases, with 14 bases left between them. The CDR3 covers 15 residues. In DNA, the CDR3 is TGTGCCAGCAGTCCCCAGGGATCCGGCACCGGGGAGCTGTTTTTT. It codes for CASSPQGSGTGELFF.

The sample holds many counts of this clonotype. The chain uses TRBV20-1 and TRBJ2-7; D assignment may be TRBD1 or TRBD2 (5 bases each). Germline loops: CDR1 DFQATT, CDR2 SNEGSKA (reference sequence). The length of the CDR3 is 14 residues. V was trimmed by 5 bases and J by 2 bases, leaving 16 bases between them. The CDR3 DNA sequence: TGCAGTGCTGTCAAGGGACCGCCGACCTACGAGCAGTACTTC. Translation gives CSAVKGPPTYEQYF.

This clonotype was detected ten times or more. The chain recombines TRBV20-1 with TRBJ2-5; 8 bases line up with TRBD2. The length of the CDR3 is 13 residues. Looked up from germline, CDR1 is DFQATT and CDR2 is SNEGSKA (reference sequence). The V and J ends lost 6 bases and 5 bases, in that order; junction bases with no gene match: 8. The CDR3 protein is CSAKVAGRETQYF. The CDR3 DNA reads as TGCAGTGCGAAAGTAGCGGGACGGGAGACCCAGTACTTC.

This clonotype was seen ten or more times. V and J are TRBV6-5 and TRBJ1-1; tentatively, D is TRBD1 (6 bases). The germline V gene encodes CDR1 MNHEY and CDR2 SVGAGI. CDR3 length: 12 amino acids. Trimming removed 10 bases from V and 1 base from J, with 10 bases in between. The CDR3 DNA sequence: TGTGCCACCGGGACATCGAACACTGAAGCTTTCTTT. Its protein product is CATGTSNTEAFF.